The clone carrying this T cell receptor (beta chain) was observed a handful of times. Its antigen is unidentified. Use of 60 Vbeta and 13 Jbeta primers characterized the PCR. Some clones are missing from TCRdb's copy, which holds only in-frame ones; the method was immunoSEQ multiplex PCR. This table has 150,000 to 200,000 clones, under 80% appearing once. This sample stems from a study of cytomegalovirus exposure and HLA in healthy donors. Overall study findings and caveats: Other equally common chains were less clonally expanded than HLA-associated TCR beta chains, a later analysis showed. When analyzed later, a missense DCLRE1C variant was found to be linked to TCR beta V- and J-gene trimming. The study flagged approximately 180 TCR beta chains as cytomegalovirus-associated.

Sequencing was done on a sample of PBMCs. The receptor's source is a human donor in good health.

In DNA form, the CDR3 reads TGTGCCAGTGTTGGACACTTTAACACCGGGGAGCTGTTTTTT. The encoded protein is CASVGHFNTGELFF. This rearrangement joins TRBV19 to TRBJ2-2; maybe TRBD1 (5 bases). V gave up 8 bases and J gave up 2 bases, with 12 bases separating them. Looked up from germline, CDR1 is LNHDA and CDR2 is SQIVND (reference sequence). This CDR3 is built from 14 residues.